Presented here are 32 T cell receptor beta chains from one specimen sequenced in a study of Graves' ophthalmopathy and Graves' hyperthyroidism. CDR3 regions of TCR beta were amplified from RNA transcripts. A first-round RT-PCR used HTBI primers, followed by a second-round multiplex PCR. TCRdb processed the multiplex PCR reads anew with MiXCR; each CDR3 protein has one entry. This sample has a few hundred thousand distinct CDR3 sequences, with about 17% found just once. Material: peripheral blood. The receptors derive from an adult woman with stable Graves' hyperthyroidism.

The sample holds many counts of this clonotype. The chain combines TRBV10-2 with TRBJ1-3; 10 nucleotides agree with TRBD1. The CDR3 runs to 15 residues. Per the germline V gene, CDR1 is WSHSY and CDR2 is SAAADI. V dropped 7 bases and J dropped 4; count of bases not matched to a gene: 7. The CDR3 sequence: CASTLTGGSGNTIYF. For the CDR3, the DNA is TGCGCCAGCACCCTGACAGGGGGCTCCGGAAACACCATATATTTT.

V gene TRBV25-1 combines with J gene TRBJ2-7, with D perhaps matching TRBD1 or TRBD2 (5 bases each). CDR3 length: 16 residues. CDR1 is MGHDK and CDR2 is SYGVNS in the germline V gene. The germline V and J ends were trimmed by 4 bases and 4 bases, with 20 bases remaining between them. As DNA, the CDR3 is TGTGCCAGCAGTGCAGGCTCCGGGACGAGGAGGTACGAGCAGTACTTC. Encoded protein: CASSAGSGTRRYEQYF.

This clonotype was recorded many times. V and J are TRBV20-1 and TRBJ1-1; TRBD1 is a possible D gene (5 bases). In germline, CDR1 is DFQATT, CDR2 SNEGSKA (reference sequence). The CDR3 sequence is 14 residues long. Trimming pared 1 base from V and 1 base from J, leaving 10 bases between. The chain's CDR3 is CSARARDRNTEAFF. In nucleotides, the CDR3 is TGCAGTGCTAGAGCCCGTGACAGGAACACTGAAGCTTTCTTT.

The rearrangement uses TRBV20-1 and TRBJ2-7; 7 nucleotides match TRBD2. Trimming cost V 6 bases and J 3 bases; bases outside gene matches: 8. The germline V gene encodes CDR1 DFQATT and CDR2 SNEGSKA (reference sequence). This CDR3 contains 13 residues. The CDR3 DNA is TGCAGTGCAGTGGCGGGAGCAATCTACGAGCAGTACGTC. The encoded protein is CSAVAGAIYEQYV.

This clonotype was picked up a small number of times. The chain links TRBV11-2 to TRBJ1-5; D is perhaps TRBD1 (5 bases). Trimming shortened V by 2 bases and J by 6 bases, and 11 bases separated the two germline ends. This CDR3 spans 14 amino acids. From germline, CDR1 is SGHAT and CDR2 FQNNGV. This CDR3 reads CASSLSPGGQPQHF. Written as DNA, the CDR3 is TGTGCCAGCAGCTTAAGCCCGGGGGGTCAGCCCCAGCATTTT.

The sample holds a few counts of this clonotype. J is TRBJ2-7 and V is TRBV7-8, with TRBD2 matching over 9 bases. The CDR3 has 17 amino acids. V gave up 4 bases and J gave up 6 bases; unmatched junction bases: 16. The germline V gene has CDR1 SGHVS and CDR2 FQNEAQ. CDR3 residues: CASSSRPRTSVGSEQYF. CDR3 DNA: TGTGCCAGCAGCTCCCGACCCCGGACTAGCGTCGGGAGCGAGCAGTACTTC.

This clonotype has a count of ten or more. The CDR3 loop reads CASSSSQVESYGYTF. The DNA for the CDR3 is TGTGCCAGCAGCTCATCACAGGTCGAGAGCTATGGCTACACCTTC. The rearrangement joins TRBV11-2 to TRBJ1-2; maybe TRBD1 (5 bases). The CDR3 extends over 15 amino acids. Trimming shortened V by 4 bases and J by 4 bases, and 16 bases separated the two germline ends. Per germline, CDR1 SGHAT and CDR2 FQNNGV.

This clonotype showed up just a few times. The chain has TRBV28 and TRBJ2-7, with TRBD2 matching 16 bases. V dropped 3 bases and J dropped 3; count of bases not matched to a gene: 5. Germline loops: CDR1 MDHEN, CDR2 SYDVKM. The CDR3 covers 17 residues. The CDR3 DNA follows: TGTGCCAGCAGTTTGGGACTAGCGGGAGGGCCGAACTACGAGCAGTACTTC. Amino acids: CASSLGLAGGPNYEQYF.

This clonotype came up many times. The chain uses TRBV7-6 and TRBJ2-2; perhaps TRBD2 as D (5 bases). CDR1 SGHVS and CDR2 FNYEAQ come from the germline V gene. Trimming took 0 bases from V and 5 from J, leaving 10 bases between them. This CDR3 has 15 amino acids. CDR3 amino acids: CASSLAYEGTGELFF. The CDR3 region has the DNA TGTGCCAGCAGCTTAGCGTATGAGGGAACCGGGGAGCTGTTTTTT. Combining the CDR3 with reference TRBV7-6 and TRBJ2-2 gives the whole variable domain GAGVSQSPRYKVTKRGQDVALRCDPISGHVSLYWYRQALGQGPEFLTYFNYEAQQDKSGLPNDRFSAERPEGSISTLTIQRTEQRDSAMYRCASSLAYEGTGELFFGEGSRLTVL.

The sample holds many counts of this clonotype. This may stem from a read error, because a much larger clone lies one nucleotide away. The chain uses TRBV20-1 and TRBJ2-4, with D possibly TRBD2 on 5 matching bases. Germline V gene lookup returns CDR1 DFQATT and CDR2 SNEGSKA (reference sequence). The CDR3 is 14 residues long. V dropped 6 bases and J dropped 0 bases, with 12 bases sitting between them. The CDR3 spells CSAGIARAKNIQYF. Here the CDR3 DNA reads TGCAGTGCCGGAATAGCGAGAGCCAAAAACATTCAGTACTTC.

This clonotype was recorded at least ten times. The chain recombines TRBV29-1 with TRBJ1-2; a weak D match, TRBD1 (6 bases). Per germline, CDR1 SQVTM and CDR2 ANQGSEA. V lost 7 bases and J 7 bases, leaving 13 bases between the germline ends. The CDR3 totals 11 residues. The CDR3 DNA sequence: TGCAGCGCGACAGGTCACGGTGGCTACACCTTC. It codes for CSATGHGGYTF.

At least ten counts were recorded for this clonotype. CDR3 in DNA: TGCAGTGCCCGGCCTTCGGGGTGGGATTCACCCCTCCACTTT. Its translation is CSARPSGWDSPLHF. The rearrangement uses TRBV20-1 and TRBJ1-6; D unresolved. The CDR3 loop spans 14 amino acids. Germline V gene lookup returns CDR1 DFQATT and CDR2 SNEGSKA (reference sequence). The V and J ends lost 6 bases and 8 bases respectively, with 17 bases between them.

Many counts were recorded for this clonotype. J is TRBJ1-1 and V is TRBV12-3 or TRBV12-4, with 10 nucleotides matching TRBD1. This CDR3 comprises 18 residues. Losses at the gene ends were 6 bases for V and 4 bases for J; bases not matched to a gene: 17. CDR3 in DNA: TGTGCCAGCAGGCCTAGGGACAGGGGAATGAGGAGGAGCACTGAAGCTTTCTTT. This codes for CASRPRDRGMRRSTEAFF.

This clonotype was observed many times. J is TRBJ2-7 and V is TRBV6-5; D is tentatively TRBD1 or TRBD2 (5 bases each). Germline-derived CDR1 and CDR2 are MNHEY and SVGAGI. The CDR3 is made up of 14 amino acids. Deletions cut 0 bases from V and 4 bases from J, with 10 bases between. CDR3 in DNA: TGTGCCAGCAGTTACTCCCTCGAGGGGTACGAGCAGTACTTC. Its translation: CASSYSLEGYEQYF.

This clonotype was found many times. The chain has TRBV7-9 and TRBJ2-2; possibly TRBD1 for D (6 bases). CDR3 length: 14 residues. Germline values: CDR1 SEHNR, CDR2 FQNEAQ (reference sequence). V lost 5 bases, J lost 6 bases, and 13 bases lay in between. CDR3 nucleotides: TGTGCCAGCAGCATCTACAGGGTCTCCGGGGAGCTGTTTTTT. It is translated as CASSIYRVSGELFF.

This clonotype was recorded at least ten times. This rearrangement joins TRBV12-3 or TRBV12-4 to TRBJ2-5; 7 bases agree with TRBD2. With 5 bases clipped from V and 2 bases from J, the junction kept 11 bases outside the gene matches. The CDR3 runs 16 residues. CDR3 sequence: CASSIKRGEIQETQYF. DNA of the CDR3: TGTGCCAGCAGTATTAAACGGGGGGAAATACAAGAGACCCAGTACTTC.

Of note for this clonotype: A read error is possible here, since a much larger clone lies one base away. The V call is TRBV19, the J call TRBJ2-7; 10 bases line up with TRBD1. The CDR3 has 14 residues. CDR1 is LNHDA, CDR2 SQIVND, per germline (reference sequence). As DNA, the CDR3 is TGTGCCAGTAGCCGGACAGGGGGTACCTACGAGCAGTGCTTC. This gives the protein CASSRTGGTYEQCF.

The chain uses TRBV20-1 and TRBJ2-7; 12 bases align to TRBD2. The germline V gene encodes CDR1 DFQATT and CDR2 SNEGSKA (reference sequence). Unmatched junction bases numbered 5, after V lost 3 bases and J lost 2 bases. This CDR3 contains 15 residues. CDR3 loop: CSARATSGSPYEQYF. As DNA, the CDR3 is TGCAGTGCTAGGGCGACTAGCGGGAGCCCCTACGAGCAGTACTTC.

This clonotype was seen repeatedly, ten times or more. The chain has TRBV27 and TRBJ1-2; D is uncertain. Trimming took off 0 bases at V and 4 bases at J, with 12 bases between the two ends. Germline-derived CDR1 and CDR2 are MNHEY and SMNVEV (reference sequence). CDR3 length equals 15 residues. CDR3 sequence (DNA): TGTGCCAGCAGTTTATCAGGTTTAGGCTCCTATGGCTACACCTTC. It is translated as CASSLSGLGSYGYTF.

There are many counts of this clonotype. This chain links TRBV24-1 with TRBJ2-3; D is unclear. The CDR3 is 11 amino acids. The germline V gene has CDR1 KGHDR and CDR2 SFDVKD. V was shortened by 4 bases and J by 7 bases, with 5 bases between the two germline ends. The CDR3 reads CATSEGNTQYF. DNA for the CDR3: TGTGCCACCAGTGAAGGAAATACGCAGTATTTT.

Many counts were recorded for this clonotype. The chain recombines TRBV12-3 or TRBV12-4 with TRBJ1-1, with D uncertain. The CDR3 has 11 amino acids. The V gene lost 4 bases and the J gene lost 4 bases, with 4 bases spanning the gap. CDR3 in amino acids: CASSYSTEAFF. CDR3 DNA sequence: TGTGCCAGCAGTTACAGCACTGAAGCTTTCTTT.

The table lists this clonotype with many counts. The chain carries TRBV2 and TRBJ2-7; D is ambiguous. The CDR3 length is 14 residues. Deletions cut 2 bases from V and 0 bases from J, with 8 bases between. Germline CDR1 SNHLY, CDR2 FYNNEI. The CDR3 reads CASSEIRSSYEQYF. CDR3 in DNA: TGTGCCAGCAGTGAAATACGAAGCTCCTACGAGCAGTACTTC.

Only a few counts were recorded for this clonotype. A much larger clone differs by one base, so this may be a read error. The chain employs TRBV30 and TRBJ2-5; TRBD2 agrees at 9 bases. The CDR3 is 14 amino acids. From germline, CDR1 is GTSNPN and CDR2 SVGIG (reference sequence). CDR3 coding DNA: TGTGCCTGGAGTGTGGGAGCGGGAGGAGAGACCCAGTGCTTC. This encodes CAWSVGAGGETQCF.

This clonotype was counted many times. This rearrangement joins TRBV29-1 to TRBJ1-2; the match to TRBD1 covers 8 bases. The CDR3 spans 15 residues. V lost 0 bases to trimming and J lost 4 bases; unmatched junction nucleotides: 7. Germline V CDR1 and CDR2: SQVTM, ANQGSEA. In DNA, the CDR3 is TGCAGCGTTGAAGAACAGGGGGGTCCTTTCTATGGCTACACCTTC. Translating it yields CSVEEQGGPFYGYTF.

Worth noting for this clonotype: Just one base apart from a much larger clone, this may be a read error. The rearrangement uses TRBV11-2 and TRBJ2-2; tentative D call: TRBD2 (5 bases). CDR3 length equals 14 residues. CDR1 SGHAT and CDR2 FQNNGV come from the germline V gene. V lost 5 bases, J lost 7 bases, and 14 bases lay in between. The CDR3: CASSMILRDGELFF. The CDR3 DNA follows: TGTGCCAGCAGCATGATATTGAGGGACGGGGAGCTGTTTTTT.

The table lists this clonotype with many counts. This chain connects TRBV28 to TRBJ1-2; TRBD1 aligns across 8 bases. The J segment lost 3 bases and the V segment lost 6 bases, leaving 9 bases of the junction unmatched. CDR3 size: 15 residues. The germline CDR1 and CDR2 sequences are MDHEN and SYDVKM. The CDR3 nucleotides are TGTGCCAGCAGACTATTCAGGGGGCGGGACTATGGCTACACCTTC. Translation: CASRLFRGRDYGYTF.

The chain carries TRBV12-3 or TRBV12-4 and TRBJ2-5; D is unresolved. Trimming removed 6 bases at V and 5 bases at J, with 13 bases between. The CDR3 contains 13 residues. CDR3 sequence (DNA): TGTGCCAGCAGCCGTGTGAGCTGGGAGACCCAGTACTTC. Translating it yields CASSRVSWETQYF.

V gene TRBV28 combines with J gene TRBJ1-5; D call uncertain. The CDR3 runs to 14 residues. Trimming shortened V by 5 bases and J by 7 bases, and 15 bases separated the two germline ends. Germline lookup yields CDR1 MDHEN and CDR2 SYDVKM. The CDR3 coding sequence is TGTGCCAGCAGTCGACGGGATCTTTGGCAGCCCCAGCATTTT. Translating gives CASSRRDLWQPQHF.

Concerning this clonotype itself: An end of the junction does not agree with germline; a read error may underlie this. The rearrangement links TRBV11-2 to TRBJ1-1; no reliable D call. The CDR3 extends over 13 amino acids. Germline-derived CDR1 and CDR2 are SGHAT and FQNNGV. In DNA form, the CDR3 reads TGTGCCAGCAGCGTAGACATCTACACTGAAGCTTTCTTT. This translates into CASSVDIYTEAFF.

This chain connects TRBV28 to TRBJ2-2, with TRBD1 identical over 8 bases. Germline lookup yields CDR1 MDHEN and CDR2 SYDVKM. J lost 6 bases, V lost 3 bases, and 6 bases had no gene match. This CDR3 region has 15 residues. The CDR3 DNA reads as TGTGCCAGCAGTTTTGGCAGGGGGCAAGCCGGGGAGCTGTTTTTT. Residues: CASSFGRGQAGELFF.

This clonotype was picked up many times. This chain connects TRBV11-2 to TRBJ2-2, with D possibly being TRBD1 (5 bases). Trimming pared 5 bases from V and 4 bases from J, leaving 11 bases between. Germline assignment: CDR1 SGHAT and CDR2 FQNNGV. The CDR3 runs to 14 residues. The CDR3 sequence is CASSRGAGTGELFF. CDR3 sequence (DNA): TGTGCCAGCAGCAGGGGCGCTGGCACCGGGGAGCTGTTTTTT.

This clonotype was seen at least ten times. The CDR3 protein is CASSYARQNSPLHF. For the CDR3, the DNA is TGTGCCAGCAGTTACGCACGACAGAATTCACCCCTCCACTTT. This chain uses TRBV6-5 with TRBJ1-6, with D tentatively TRBD1 (5 bases). From germline, CDR1 is MNHEY and CDR2 SVGAGI. The CDR3 is 14 residues long. V was clipped by 2 bases and J by 7 bases, with 9 bases between them.